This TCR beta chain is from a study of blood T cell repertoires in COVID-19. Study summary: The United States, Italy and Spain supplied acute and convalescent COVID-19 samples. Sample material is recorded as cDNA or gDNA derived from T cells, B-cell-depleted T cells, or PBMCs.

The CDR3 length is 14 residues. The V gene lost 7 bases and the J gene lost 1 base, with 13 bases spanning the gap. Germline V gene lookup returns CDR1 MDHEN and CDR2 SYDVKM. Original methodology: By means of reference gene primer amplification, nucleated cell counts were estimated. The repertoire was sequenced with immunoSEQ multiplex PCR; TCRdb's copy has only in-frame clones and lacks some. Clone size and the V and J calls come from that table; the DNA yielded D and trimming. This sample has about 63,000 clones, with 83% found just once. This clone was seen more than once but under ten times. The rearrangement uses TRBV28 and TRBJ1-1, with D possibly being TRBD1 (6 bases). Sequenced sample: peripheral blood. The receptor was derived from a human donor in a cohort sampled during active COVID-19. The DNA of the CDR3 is TGTGCCAGCAAACTACAGGGAAAGAACACTGAAGCTTTCTTT. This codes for CASKLQGKNTEAFF.